This T cell receptor beta chain originates from a study of OX40 agonist ivuxolimab in advanced cancers. On the study more broadly: Melanoma, hepatocellular carcinoma, head and neck or renal cell cancer occurred in dose-escalation patients. Males comprised around 80% of the group, whose mean age was approximately 60 years (range roughly 20 to 90). Eligibility rules accepted prior anti-PD-1, anti-PD-L1 or anti-CTLA-4 therapy, and 40% had some. Partial responses were observed in three patients, of whom one had hepatocellular carcinoma and two had cutaneous melanoma.

Germline V gene sequence: CDR1 SGDLS, CDR2 YYNGEE. The CDR3 covers 12 residues. V was pared by 2 bases and J by 7 bases, with 4 bases between. The method was immunoSEQ multiplex PCR; TCRdb's version includes in-frame clones alone and lacks a portion of them. In the table there are 30,000 to 35,000 clones, less than 80% of which are singletons. This sequence joins TRBV9 and TRBJ1-6; the D is unclear. Source: CD4+ or CD8+ T cells sorted from blood, taken in a trial of the OX40 agonist ivuxolimab. This sequence was found in an adult with an advanced solid tumor such as melanoma, head and neck, liver or kidney cancer. The CDR3 loop is CASSVDNSPLHF. The CDR3 bases are TGTGCCAGCAGCGTTGACAATTCACCCCTCCACTTT.